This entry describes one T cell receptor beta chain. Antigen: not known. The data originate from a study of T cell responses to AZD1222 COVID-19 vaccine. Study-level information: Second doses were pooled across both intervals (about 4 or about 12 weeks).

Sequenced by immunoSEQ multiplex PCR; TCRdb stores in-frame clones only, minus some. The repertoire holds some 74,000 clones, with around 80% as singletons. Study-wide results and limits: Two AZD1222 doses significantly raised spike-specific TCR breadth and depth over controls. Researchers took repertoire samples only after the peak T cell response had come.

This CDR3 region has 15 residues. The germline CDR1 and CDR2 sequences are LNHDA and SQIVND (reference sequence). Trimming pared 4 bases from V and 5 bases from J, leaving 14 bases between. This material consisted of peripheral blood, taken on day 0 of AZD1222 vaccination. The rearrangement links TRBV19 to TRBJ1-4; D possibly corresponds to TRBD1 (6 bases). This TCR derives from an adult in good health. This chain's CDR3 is CASSRTGNQNEKLFF. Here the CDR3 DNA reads TGTGCCAGTAGTAGAACAGGGAACCAAAATGAAAAACTGTTTTTT.